Listed below are T cell receptor beta chains from one sample, sequenced in a study of brain T cells in children with intractable seizures. Only in-frame clones appear in the TCRdb table, and some are missing; sequencing was by immunoSEQ multiplex PCR. The sample holds 300,000 to 400,000 clones, roughly 93% seen once. This material consisted of peripheral blood, taken less than 6 months after surgery. The receptors were gathered from a boy younger than two with tuberous sclerosis and intractable seizures. CDR3s include the opening cysteine and the closing phenylalanine or tryptophan. A D gene is named only where the DNA matches it firmly. Size values are once, few and many counts, or a class for expanded clones, and some rows have none.

CDR3aa: CATRAGSYEQYF
CDR3nt: TGTGCCACCCGCGCTGGATCCTACGAGCAGTACTTC
len: 12
v_gene: TRBV25-1
abundance: once
d_gene: .
j_gene: TRBJ2-7

CDR3aa: CASSVGAADTDTQYF
CDR3nt: TGTGCCAGCAGCGTAGGGGCAGCGGACACAGATACGCAGTATTTT
len: 15
v_gene: TRBV9
abundance: .
d_gene: .
j_gene: TRBJ2-3

CDR3aa: CASSPSYEQYF
CDR3nt: TGTGCCAGCAGTCCCTCCTACGAGCAGTACTTC
len: 11
v_gene: TRBV6-2/TRBV6-3
abundance: .
d_gene: .
j_gene: TRBJ2-7

CDR3aa: CASGLLGDAEAFF
CDR3nt: TGTGCTAGTGGTTTGTTAGGGGACGCTGAAGCTTTCTTT
len: 13
v_gene: TRBV12-5
abundance: once
d_gene: .
j_gene: TRBJ1-1

CDR3aa: CAHSLSGGTEAFF
CDR3nt: TGTGCCCATAGTCTCTCGGGGGGCACTGAAGCTTTCTTT
len: 13
v_gene: TRBV5-4
abundance: .
d_gene: .
j_gene: TRBJ1-1

CDR3aa: CASSHAGLAGNEQFF
CDR3nt: TGTGCCAGCAGCCACGCCGGACTAGCGGGGAATGAGCAGTTCTTC
len: 15
v_gene: TRBV7-2
abundance: .
d_gene: TRBD2
j_gene: TRBJ2-1

CDR3aa: CASSPLAGGFNEQFF
CDR3nt: TGTGCCAGCAGTCCGCTAGCGGGGGGTTTCAATGAGCAGTTCTTC
len: 15
v_gene: TRBV28
abundance: .
d_gene: TRBD2
j_gene: TRBJ2-1

CDR3aa: CSFITHFPEAFF
CDR3nt: TGCAGTTTCATTACCCATTTCCCTGAAGCTTTCTTT
len: 12
v_gene: TRBV29-1
abundance: .
d_gene: .
j_gene: TRBJ1-1

CDR3aa: CASSFGTDYEQYF
CDR3nt: TGTGCCAGCAGCTTTGGGACAGACTACGAGCAGTACTTC
len: 13
v_gene: TRBV7-2
abundance: .
d_gene: TRBD1
j_gene: TRBJ2-7

CDR3aa: CASSLDPSGGSKNIQYF
CDR3nt: TGCGCCAGCAGCTTGGACCCTAGCGGGGGTTCCAAAAACATTCAGTACTTC
len: 17
v_gene: TRBV5-1
abundance: .
d_gene: TRBD2
j_gene: TRBJ2-4

CDR3aa: CASSLAGRSYGYTF
CDR3nt: TGTGCCAGCAGCTTAGCAGGGAGAAGCTATGGCTACACCTTC
len: 14
v_gene: TRBV7-9
abundance: .
d_gene: .
j_gene: TRBJ1-2

CDR3aa: CASTLLYSPGVEAFF
CDR3nt: TGTGCCAGCACCCTACTGTACTCTCCCGGGGTGGAAGCTTTCTTT
len: 15
v_gene: TRBV27
abundance: .
d_gene: .
j_gene: TRBJ1-1

CDR3aa: CASSPQQGENTEAFF
CDR3nt: TGTGCCAGCTCACCACAACAGGGCGAGAACACTGAAGCTTTCTTT
len: 15
v_gene: TRBV18
abundance: .
d_gene: .
j_gene: TRBJ1-1

CDR3aa: CSASAETSETKNIQYF
CDR3nt: TGCAGTGCTAGTGCAGAGACTAGCGAAACCAAAAACATTCAGTACTTC
len: 16
v_gene: TRBV20-1
abundance: .
d_gene: TRBD2
j_gene: TRBJ2-4

CDR3aa: CASSPWGETQYF
CDR3nt: TGTGCCAGCAGCCCCTGGGGAGAGACCCAGTACTTC
len: 12
v_gene: TRBV9
abundance: .
d_gene: .
j_gene: TRBJ2-5

CDR3aa: CATSGRTYEQYF
CDR3nt: TGTGCCACAAGCGGGAGGACCTACGAGCAGTACTTC
len: 12
v_gene: TRBV5-8
abundance: .
d_gene: TRBD2
j_gene: TRBJ2-7

CDR3aa: CASSQGGETQYF
CDR3nt: TGCGCCAGCAGCCAAGGTGGAGAGACCCAGTACTTC
len: 12
v_gene: TRBV4-1
abundance: .
d_gene: .
j_gene: TRBJ2-5

CDR3aa: CASSLQNTEAFF
CDR3nt: TGCGCCAGCAGCCTACAGAACACTGAAGCTTTCTTT
len: 12
v_gene: TRBV5-1
abundance: .
d_gene: .
j_gene: TRBJ1-1

CDR3aa: CATPRPGTGGAEQYF
CDR3nt: TGTGCCACCCCAAGGCCCGGGACAGGGGGCGCCGAGCAGTACTTC
len: 15
v_gene: TRBV6-5
abundance: .
d_gene: TRBD1
j_gene: TRBJ2-7

CDR3aa: CASSYFRTPVGSPLHF
CDR3nt: TGTGCCAGCAGTTACTTTAGGACCCCGGTGGGTTCACCCCTCCACTTT
len: 16
v_gene: TRBV6-5
abundance: .
d_gene: .
j_gene: TRBJ1-6

CDR3aa: CASSLGTGGNNQPQHF
CDR3nt: TGTGCCAGCAGCTTAGGTACAGGAGGGAACAATCAGCCCCAGCATTTT
len: 16
v_gene: TRBV7-2
abundance: .
d_gene: .
j_gene: TRBJ1-5

CDR3aa: CASSLSPGSYEQYF
CDR3nt: TGTGCCAGCAGTTTATCTCCAGGGTCCTACGAGCAGTACTTC
len: 14
v_gene: TRBV27
abundance: .
d_gene: .
j_gene: TRBJ2-7

CDR3aa: CASSLGTGRDIQYF
CDR3nt: TGTGCCAGCAGTTTGGGGACAGGGAGGGACATTCAGTACTTC
len: 14
v_gene: TRBV27
abundance: .
d_gene: TRBD1
j_gene: TRBJ2-4

CDR3aa: CASEGGLTDTQYF
CDR3nt: TGTGCCAGTGAGGGGGGTCTCACAGATACGCAGTATTTT
len: 13
v_gene: TRBV19
abundance: .
d_gene: .
j_gene: TRBJ2-3

CDR3aa: CASRLTNEQFF
CDR3nt: TGTGCCAGCAGGCTTACCAATGAGCAGTTCTTC
len: 11
v_gene: TRBV7-9
abundance: .
d_gene: .
j_gene: TRBJ2-1

CDR3aa: CASSGTTSGGAGETQYF
CDR3nt: TGCGCCAGCAGCGGCACGACTAGCGGGGGGGCCGGAGAGACCCAGTACTTC
len: 17
v_gene: TRBV5-1
abundance: .
d_gene: TRBD2
j_gene: TRBJ2-5

CDR3aa: CASSEGPSGGINTQYF
CDR3nt: TGTGCCAGCAGTGAAGGGCCTAGCGGGGGGATAAATACGCAGTATTTT
len: 16
v_gene: TRBV6-1
abundance: .
d_gene: TRBD2
j_gene: TRBJ2-3

CDR3aa: CASSSGGPGNTIYF
CDR3nt: TGTGCCAGCAGTTCAGGCGGACCTGGAAACACCATATATTTT
len: 14
v_gene: TRBV28
abundance: .
d_gene: .
j_gene: TRBJ1-3

CDR3aa: CASSRHYGYTF
CDR3nt: TGTGCCAGCAGTCGACACTATGGCTACACCTTC
len: 11
v_gene: TRBV25-1
abundance: once
d_gene: .
j_gene: TRBJ1-2

CDR3aa: CASSPKDTADYGYTF
CDR3nt: TGCGCCAGCAGCCCCAAGGACACTGCTGACTATGGCTACACCTTC
len: 15
v_gene: TRBV4-1
abundance: .
d_gene: .
j_gene: TRBJ1-2

CDR3aa: CASSSRYGQPQHF
CDR3nt: TGTGCCAGCAGCTCTCGGTATGGTCAGCCCCAGCATTTT
len: 13
v_gene: TRBV11-2
abundance: once
d_gene: .
j_gene: TRBJ1-5

CDR3aa: CASSSDRTKSYNSPLHF
CDR3nt: TGCGCCAGCAGCTCCGACAGGACAAAATCCTATAATTCACCCCTCCACTTT
len: 17
v_gene: TRBV5-1
abundance: once
d_gene: .
j_gene: TRBJ1-6

CDR3aa: CASSISGSGSTDTQYF
CDR3nt: TGCGCCAGCAGCATTAGCGGGAGTGGTAGCACAGATACGCAGTATTTT
len: 16
v_gene: TRBV5-1
abundance: .
d_gene: TRBD2
j_gene: TRBJ2-3

CDR3aa: CASSLVAGRDQPQHF
CDR3nt: TGTGCCAGCAGCTTAGTTGCAGGACGGGATCAGCCCCAGCATTTT
len: 15
v_gene: TRBV7-2
abundance: .
d_gene: .
j_gene: TRBJ1-5

CDR3aa: CASSETSGIDEQFF
CDR3nt: TGTGCCAGCAGTGAAACTAGCGGGATTGATGAGCAGTTCTTC
len: 14
v_gene: TRBV2
abundance: .
d_gene: TRBD2
j_gene: TRBJ2-1

CDR3aa: CASSQVRGAGTGELFF
CDR3nt: TGTGCCAGCAGCCAAGTTAGAGGGGCGGGGACCGGGGAGCTGTTTTTT
len: 16
v_gene: TRBV3-1/TRBV3-2
abundance: .
d_gene: .
j_gene: TRBJ2-2

CDR3aa: CASSPSWTARGNQPQHF
CDR3nt: TGCGCCAGCAGCCCAAGTTGGACCGCCCGGGGGAATCAGCCCCAGCATTTT
len: 17
v_gene: TRBV4-1
abundance: .
d_gene: .
j_gene: TRBJ1-5